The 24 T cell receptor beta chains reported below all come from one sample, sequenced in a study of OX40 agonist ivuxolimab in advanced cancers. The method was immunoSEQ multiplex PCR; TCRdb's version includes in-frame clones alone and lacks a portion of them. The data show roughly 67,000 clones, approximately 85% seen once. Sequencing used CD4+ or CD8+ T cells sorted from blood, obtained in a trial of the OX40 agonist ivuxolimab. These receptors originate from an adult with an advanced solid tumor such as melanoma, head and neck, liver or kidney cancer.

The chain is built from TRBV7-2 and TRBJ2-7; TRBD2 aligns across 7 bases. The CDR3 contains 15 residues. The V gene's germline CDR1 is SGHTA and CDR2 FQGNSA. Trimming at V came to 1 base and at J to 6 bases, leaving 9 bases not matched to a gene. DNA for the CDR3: TGTGCCAGCAGCTTAGGCGTAGCGGGCGGTCGCGAGCAGTACTTC. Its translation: CASSLGVAGGREQYF.

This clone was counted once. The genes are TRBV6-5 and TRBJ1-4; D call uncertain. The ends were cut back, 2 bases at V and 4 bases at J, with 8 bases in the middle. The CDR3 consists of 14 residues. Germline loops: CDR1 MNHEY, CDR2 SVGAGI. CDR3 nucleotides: TGTGCCAGCAGTTACGGAGGGCATAATGAAAAACTGTTTTTT. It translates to CASSYGGHNEKLFF.

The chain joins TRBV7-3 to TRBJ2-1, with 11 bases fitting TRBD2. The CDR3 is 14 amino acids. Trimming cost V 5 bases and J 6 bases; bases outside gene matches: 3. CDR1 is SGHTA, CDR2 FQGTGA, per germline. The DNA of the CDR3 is TGTGCCAGCAGCCCGGGACTAGCGGTCAATGAGCAGTTCTTC. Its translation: CASSPGLAVNEQFF.

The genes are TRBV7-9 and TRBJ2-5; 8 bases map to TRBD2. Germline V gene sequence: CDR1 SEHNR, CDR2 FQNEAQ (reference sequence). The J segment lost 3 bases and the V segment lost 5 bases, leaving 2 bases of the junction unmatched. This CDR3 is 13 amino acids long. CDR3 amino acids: CASSRAGEETQYF. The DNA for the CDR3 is TGTGCCAGCAGCCGAGCGGGGGAAGAGACCCAGTACTTC. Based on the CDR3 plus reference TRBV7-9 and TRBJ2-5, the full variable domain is DTGVSQNPRHKITKRGQNVTFRCDPISEHNRLYWYRQTLGQGPEFLTYFQNEAQLEKSRLLSDRFSAERPKGSFSTLEIQRTEQGDSAMYLCASSRAGEETQYFGPGTRLLVL.

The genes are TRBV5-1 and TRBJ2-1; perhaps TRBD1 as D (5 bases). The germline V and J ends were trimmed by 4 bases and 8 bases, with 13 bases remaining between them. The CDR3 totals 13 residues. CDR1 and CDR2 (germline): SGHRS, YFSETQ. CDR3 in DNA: TGCGCCAGCAGCCCCCTTGTAGGGGATGAGCAGTTCTTC. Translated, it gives CASSPLVGDEQFF.

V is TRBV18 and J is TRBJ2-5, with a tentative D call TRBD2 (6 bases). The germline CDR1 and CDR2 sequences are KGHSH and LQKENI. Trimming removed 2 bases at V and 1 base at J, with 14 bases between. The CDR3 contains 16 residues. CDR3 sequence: CASSPMASAIQETQYF. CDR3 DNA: TGTGCCAGCTCACCAATGGCTAGCGCGATCCAAGAGACCCAGTACTTC. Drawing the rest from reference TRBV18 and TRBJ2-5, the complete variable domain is NAGVMQNPRHLVRRRGQEARLRCSPMKGHSHVYWYRQLPEEGLKFMVYLQKENIIDESGMPKERFSAEFPKEGPSILRIQQVVRGDSAAYFCASSPMASAIQETQYFGPGTRLLVL.

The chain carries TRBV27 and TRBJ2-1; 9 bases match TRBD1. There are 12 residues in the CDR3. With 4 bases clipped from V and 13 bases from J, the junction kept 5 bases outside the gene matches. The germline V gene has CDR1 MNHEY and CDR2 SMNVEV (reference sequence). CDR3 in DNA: TGTGCCAGCAGTTCCGGGACAGGGTTTCAGTTCTTC. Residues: CASSSGTGFQFF.

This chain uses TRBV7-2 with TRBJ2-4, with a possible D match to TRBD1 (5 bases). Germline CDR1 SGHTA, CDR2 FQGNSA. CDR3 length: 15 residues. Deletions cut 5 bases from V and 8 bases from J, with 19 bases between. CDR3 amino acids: CASSKGPQEQDIQYF. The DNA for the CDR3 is TGTGCCAGCAGCAAAGGTCCCCAAGAACAGGACATTCAGTACTTC.

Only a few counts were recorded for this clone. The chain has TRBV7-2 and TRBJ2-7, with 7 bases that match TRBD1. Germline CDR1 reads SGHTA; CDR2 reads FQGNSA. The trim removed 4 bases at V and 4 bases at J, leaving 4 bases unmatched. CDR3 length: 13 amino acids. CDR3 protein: CASSYRGSYEQYF. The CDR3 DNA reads TGTGCCAGCAGCTACAGGGGCTCATACGAGCAGTACTTC.

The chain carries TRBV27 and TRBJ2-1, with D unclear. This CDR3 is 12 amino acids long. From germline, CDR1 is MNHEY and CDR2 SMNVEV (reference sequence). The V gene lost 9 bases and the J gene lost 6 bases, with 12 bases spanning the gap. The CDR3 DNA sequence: TGTGCCAGGACGCCGCCCTGCAATGAGCAGTTCTTC. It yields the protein CARTPPCNEQFF.

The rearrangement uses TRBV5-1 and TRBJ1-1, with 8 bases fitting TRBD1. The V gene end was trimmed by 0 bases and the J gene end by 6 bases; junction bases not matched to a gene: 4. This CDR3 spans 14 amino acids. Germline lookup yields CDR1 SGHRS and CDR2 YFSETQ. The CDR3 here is CASSLDRGGSEAFF. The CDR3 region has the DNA TGCGCCAGCAGCTTGGACAGGGGGGGATCTGAAGCTTTCTTT.

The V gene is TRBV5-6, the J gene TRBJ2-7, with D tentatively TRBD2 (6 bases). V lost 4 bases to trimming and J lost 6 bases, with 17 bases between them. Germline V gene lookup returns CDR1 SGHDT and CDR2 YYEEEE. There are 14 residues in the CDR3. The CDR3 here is CASSLNWGGGEQYF. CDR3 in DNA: TGTGCCAGCAGCCTGAACTGGGGAGGCGGCGAGCAGTACTTC. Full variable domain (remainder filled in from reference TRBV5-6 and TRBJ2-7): DAGVTQSPTHLIKTRGQQVTLRCSPKSGHDTVSWYQQALGQGPQFIFQYYEEEERQRGNFPDRFSGHQFPNYSSELNVNALLLGDSALYLCASSLNWGGGEQYFGPGTRLTVT.

For the CDR3, the DNA is TGTGCCAGCTCACCAAAGCGGGGTGGGGATACGCAGTATTTT. Encoded protein: CASSPKRGGDTQYF. This chain joins TRBV18 and TRBJ2-3; 7 nucleotides match TRBD2. The CDR3 runs 14 residues. Germline CDR1 reads KGHSH; CDR2 reads LQKENI. The V gene end was trimmed by 2 bases and the J gene end by 6 bases; junction bases not matched to a gene: 5.

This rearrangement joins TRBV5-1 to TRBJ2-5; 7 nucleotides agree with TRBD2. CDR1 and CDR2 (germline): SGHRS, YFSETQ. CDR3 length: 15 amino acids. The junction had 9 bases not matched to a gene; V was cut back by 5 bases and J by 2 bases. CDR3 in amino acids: CASSHNGLEQETQYF. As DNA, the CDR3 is TGCGCCAGCAGTCACAACGGACTAGAGCAAGAGACCCAGTACTTC. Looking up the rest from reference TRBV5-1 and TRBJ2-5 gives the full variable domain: KAGVTQTPRYLIKTRGQQVTLSCSPISGHRSVSWYQQTPGQGLQFLFEYFSETQRNKGNFPGRFSGRQFSNSRSEMNVSTLELGDSALYLCASSHNGLEQETQYFGPGTRLLVL.

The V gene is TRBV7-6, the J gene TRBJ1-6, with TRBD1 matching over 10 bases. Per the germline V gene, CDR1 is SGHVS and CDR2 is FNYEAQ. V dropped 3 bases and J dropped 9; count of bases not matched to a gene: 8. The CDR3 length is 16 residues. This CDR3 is CASSFNQGQGSSPLHF. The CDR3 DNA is TGTGCCAGCAGCTTCAATCAGGGACAGGGGTCTTCACCCCTCCACTTT. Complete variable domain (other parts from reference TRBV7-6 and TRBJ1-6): GAGVSQSPRYKVTKRGQDVALRCDPISGHVSLYWYRQALGQGPEFLTYFNYEAQQDKSGLPNDRFSAERPEGSISTLTIQRTEQRDSAMYRCASSFNQGQGSSPLHFGNGTRLTVT.

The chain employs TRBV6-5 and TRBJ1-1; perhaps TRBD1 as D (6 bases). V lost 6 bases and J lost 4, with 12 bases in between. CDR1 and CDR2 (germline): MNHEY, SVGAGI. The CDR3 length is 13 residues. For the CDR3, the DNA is TGTGCCAGCAGAACAGGGAAAGGCACTGAAGCTTTCTTT. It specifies CASRTGKGTEAFF.

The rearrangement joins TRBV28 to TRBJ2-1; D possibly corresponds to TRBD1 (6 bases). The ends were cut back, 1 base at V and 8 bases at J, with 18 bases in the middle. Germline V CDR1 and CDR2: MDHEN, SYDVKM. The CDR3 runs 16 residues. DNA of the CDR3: TGTGCCAGCAGTTTATTAAGGGGGATACCAAGGGATGAGCAGTTCTTC. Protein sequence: CASSLLRGIPRDEQFF.

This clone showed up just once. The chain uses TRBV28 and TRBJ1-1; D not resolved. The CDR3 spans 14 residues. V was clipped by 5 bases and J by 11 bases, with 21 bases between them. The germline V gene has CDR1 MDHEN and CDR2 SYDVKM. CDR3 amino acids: CASSPVVGWIEAFF. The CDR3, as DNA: TGTGCCAGCAGTCCCGTCGTTGGGTGGATCGAGGCTTTCTTT.

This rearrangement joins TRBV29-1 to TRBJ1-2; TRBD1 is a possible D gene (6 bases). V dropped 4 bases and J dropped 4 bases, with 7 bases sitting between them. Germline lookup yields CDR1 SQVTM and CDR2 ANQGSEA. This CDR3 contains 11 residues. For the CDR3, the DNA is TGCAGCGTTGCAGGGGCCTATGGCTACACCTTC. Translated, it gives CSVAGAYGYTF.

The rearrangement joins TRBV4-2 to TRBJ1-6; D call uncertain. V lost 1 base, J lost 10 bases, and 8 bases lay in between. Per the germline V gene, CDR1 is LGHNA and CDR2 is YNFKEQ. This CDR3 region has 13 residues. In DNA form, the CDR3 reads TGTGCCAGCAGCCAAGGACTGGGGTCACCCCTCCACTTT. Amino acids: CASSQGLGSPLHF.

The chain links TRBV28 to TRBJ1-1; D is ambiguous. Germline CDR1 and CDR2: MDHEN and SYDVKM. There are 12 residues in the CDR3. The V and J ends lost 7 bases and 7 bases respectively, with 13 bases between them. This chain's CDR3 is CASTVGRVEAFF. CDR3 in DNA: TGTGCCAGCACCGTGGGAAGGGTTGAAGCTTTCTTT.

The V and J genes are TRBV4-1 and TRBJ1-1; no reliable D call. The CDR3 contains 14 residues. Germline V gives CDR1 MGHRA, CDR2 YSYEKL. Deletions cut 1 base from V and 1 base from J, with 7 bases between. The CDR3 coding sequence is TGCGCCAGCAGCCAAGGACACCAGAACACTGAAGCTTTCTTT. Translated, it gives CASSQGHQNTEAFF.

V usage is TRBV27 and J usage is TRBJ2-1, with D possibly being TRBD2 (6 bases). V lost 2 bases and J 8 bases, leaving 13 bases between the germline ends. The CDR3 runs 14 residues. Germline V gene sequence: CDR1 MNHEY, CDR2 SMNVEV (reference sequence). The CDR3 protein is CASSLIGSSDEQFF. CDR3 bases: TGTGCCAGCAGTTTAATCGGGTCTAGCGATGAGCAGTTCTTC.

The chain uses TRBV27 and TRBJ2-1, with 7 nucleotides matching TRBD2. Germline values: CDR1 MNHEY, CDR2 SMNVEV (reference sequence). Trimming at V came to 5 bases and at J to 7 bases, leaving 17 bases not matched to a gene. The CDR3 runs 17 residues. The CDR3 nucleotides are TGTGCCAGCAGTGAACTCCTCCTAGCGGCTATATTTAATGAGCAGTTCTTC. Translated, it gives CASSELLLAAIFNEQFF.